The 27 T cell receptor beta chains below come from one sample, sequenced in a study of T-cell memory formation after mild COVID-19. TCRdb re-derived calls from the 5' RACE reads in MiXCR, one entry per CDR3 protein. The sample shows about 57,000 distinct CDR3 sequences, 12% of them seen only once. The sample comprised PBMCs or a T cell subset sorted from them (not recorded which). The receptors were gathered from a man aged 18 to 29 who had mild COVID-19 (a few samples of this study predate the infection). Cell type and time point are not known.

This clonotype was recorded at least ten times. This chain joins TRBV29-1 and TRBJ1-1; D is undetermined. Trimming pared 4 bases from V and 0 bases from J, leaving 6 bases between. The CDR3 is 12 residues long. The germline CDR1 and CDR2 sequences are SQVTM and ANQGSEA. In DNA form, the CDR3 reads TGCAGCGTTGCCAGGATGAACACTGAAGCTTTCTTT. This sequence encodes CSVARMNTEAFF.

This clonotype was counted at least ten times. This chain links TRBV12-3 or TRBV12-4 with TRBJ2-1; TRBD2 matches 13 bases. The CDR3 totals 15 residues. J lost 6 bases, V lost 6 bases, and 5 bases had no gene match. CDR3 nucleotides: TGTGCCAGCAGGTCCGGGACTAGCGGGGCCAATGAGCAGTTCTTC. Amino acid sequence: CASRSGTSGANEQFF.

This clonotype was recorded once. The chain is built from TRBV6-5 and TRBJ1-1; the match to TRBD1 covers 7 bases. The V gene's germline CDR1 is MNHEY and CDR2 SVGAGI. The CDR3 is 16 amino acids. V was clipped by 3 bases and J by 5 bases; unmatched bases: 12. The CDR3: CASSYRQGPGGTEAFF. The CDR3 bases are TGTGCCAGCAGTTATCGACAGGGCCCCGGGGGGACTGAAGCTTTCTTT.

The chain employs TRBV5-4 and TRBJ1-2; 9 positions match TRBD1. Per germline, CDR1 SGHNT and CDR2 YYREEE (reference sequence). The V gene end was trimmed by 2 bases and the J gene end by 6 bases; junction bases not matched to a gene: 2. This CDR3 contains 13 residues. The CDR3 loop is CASSLQGADGYTF. CDR3 nucleotide sequence: TGTGCCAGCAGCTTACAGGGGGCTGATGGCTACACCTTC.

This clonotype appeared many times. The V call is TRBV7-9, the J call TRBJ2-1; D is possibly TRBD2 (5 bases). This CDR3 is 12 amino acids long. Trimming removed 4 bases at V and 10 bases at J, with 11 bases between. Germline CDR1 SEHNR, CDR2 FQNEAQ (reference sequence). CDR3 nucleotide sequence: TGTGCCAGCAGCTCGGTCGGCGGGGAGCAGTTCTTC. Translating it yields CASSSVGGEQFF.

V and J are TRBV29-1 and TRBJ2-1; the D call may be TRBD1 or TRBD2 (5 bases each). Per germline, CDR1 SQVTM and CDR2 ANQGSEA. Deletions cut 4 bases from V and 0 bases from J, with 25 bases between. CDR3 length: 19 amino acids. Here the CDR3 reads CSVARPGRGTVSSYNEQFF. CDR3 in DNA: TGCAGCGTTGCCCGCCCCGGGCGTGGGACCGTGAGCTCCTACAATGAGCAGTTCTTC.

This chain uses TRBV29-1 with TRBJ1-1, with a weak D call TRBD1 (6 bases). V was trimmed by 7 bases and J by 7 bases, leaving 16 bases between them. CDR1 is SQVTM, CDR2 ANQGSEA, per germline. CDR3 length: 12 residues. The CDR3 region is CSGALGQLEAFF. CDR3 sequence (DNA): TGCAGCGGCGCCCTTGGACAGCTTGAAGCTTTCTTT. Variable domain in full (rest from reference TRBV29-1 and TRBJ1-1): SAVISQKPSRDICQRGTSLTIQCQVDSQVTMMFWYRQQPGQSLTLIATANQGSEATYESGFVIDKFPISRPNLTFSTLTVSNMSPEDSSIYLCSGALGQLEAFFGQGTRLTVV.

J is TRBJ2-7 and V is TRBV28; 9 nucleotides line up with TRBD1. Unmatched junction bases numbered 6, after V lost 5 bases and J lost 1 base. This CDR3 spans 15 amino acids. From germline, CDR1 is MDHEN and CDR2 SYDVKM. Here the CDR3 DNA reads TGTGCCAGCAGTATAGGACAGGGGTTATCCTACGAGCAGTACGTC. Amino acids: CASSIGQGLSYEQYV.

This clonotype was detected ten times or more. The gene calls are TRBV7-9 and TRBJ2-5, with D maybe TRBD1 (5 bases). Trimming took 0 bases from V and 3 from J, leaving 8 bases between them. CDR3 length: 14 residues. Germline assignment: CDR1 SEHNR and CDR2 FQNEAQ (reference sequence). For the CDR3, the DNA is TGTGCCAGCAGCTTAGCCCCGGACAAAGAGACCCAGTACTTC. Translation gives CASSLAPDKETQYF.

This clonotype occurred many times. The chain recombines TRBV5-1 with TRBJ2-3; no clear D. Trimming pared 4 bases from V and 2 bases from J, leaving 5 bases between. The CDR3 consists of 12 residues. The germline V gene encodes CDR1 SGHRS and CDR2 YFSETQ. The CDR3 DNA sequence: TGCGCCAGCAGCGTGAACACAGATACGCAGTATTTT. Protein sequence: CASSVNTDTQYF.

This clonotype was seen a few times. The chain joins TRBV20-1 to TRBJ1-6; 10 nucleotides line up with TRBD1. The CDR3 is 14 amino acids. V shed 5 bases, J shed 8 bases, and the junction held 6 bases outside the gene matches. Per germline, CDR1 DFQATT and CDR2 SNEGSKA (reference sequence). For the CDR3, the DNA is TGCAGTGCTCAATCCGGGACAGGGGATTCACCCCTCCACTTT. Its translation is CSAQSGTGDSPLHF.

This clonotype has more than one count but fewer than ten. This chain connects TRBV6-2 or TRBV6-3 to TRBJ1-2; D possibly corresponds to TRBD1 (5 bases). The V and J ends lost 8 bases and 2 bases respectively, with 15 bases between them. Germline V CDR1 and CDR2: MNHEY, SVGEGT. CDR3 size: 14 residues. The CDR3 nucleotides are TGTGCCAGCGTAATAGGACACTTAAACTATGGCTACACCTTC. Translating gives CASVIGHLNYGYTF.

The chain employs TRBV6-5 and TRBJ1-2; TRBD1 is a possible D gene (5 bases). V was trimmed by 5 bases and J by 2 bases, leaving 9 bases between them. CDR1 is MNHEY, CDR2 SVGAGI, per germline. The CDR3 extends over 13 amino acids. The CDR3 region has the DNA TGTGCCAGCAGTCCACAGGCGAACTATGGCTACACCTTC. Protein sequence: CASSPQANYGYTF.

This clonotype was counted between two and nine times. The junction shows a germline mismatch at one end, possibly a read error. V and J are TRBV6-5 and TRBJ1-2; 10 bases are a match to TRBD1. The V gene's germline CDR1 is MNHEY and CDR2 SVGAGI. The CDR3 consists of 14 residues. In DNA, the CDR3 is TGTGCCAGCAGCCCTCCGGGGGACAGGGGAAAAACGGCTTTC. Its translation is CASSPPGDRGKTAF.

The chain employs TRBV7-2 and TRBJ2-3, with a possible D match to TRBD2 (7 bases). CDR1 is SGHTA and CDR2 is FQGNSA in the germline V gene. V lost 7 bases, J lost 3 bases, and 14 bases lay in between. This CDR3 contains 14 residues. In DNA, the CDR3 is TGTGCCAGCAAAACGGGGGGCTCGACAGATACGCAGTATTTT. Translating gives CASKTGGSTDTQYF.

CDR3 DNA: TGTGCCAGCAGTGAGGACATTTTAGGCTACACCTTC. Encoded protein: CASSEDILGYTF. The chain couples TRBV6-6 to TRBJ1-2; tentatively, D is TRBD1 (5 bases). Trimming pared 5 bases from V and 8 bases from J, leaving 12 bases between. The CDR3 is 12 amino acids. CDR1 is MNHNY and CDR2 is SVGAGI in the germline V gene (reference sequence).

The table lists this clonotype with a few counts. CDR3 nucleotides: TGCAGCGGCGGGACATCTGGAAACACCATATATTTT. Amino acids: CSGGTSGNTIYF. The chain uses TRBV29-1 and TRBJ1-3, with a tentative D call TRBD1 (6 bases). This CDR3 region has 12 residues. Germline V gives CDR1 SQVTM, CDR2 ANQGSEA. The ends were cut back, 7 bases at V and 1 base at J, with 8 bases in the middle.

This clonotype was seen ten or more times. The V gene is TRBV5-1, the J gene TRBJ2-7; TRBD1 matches at 11 bases. J was trimmed by 5 bases and V by 4 bases; bases with no gene match: 8. Germline V gene lookup returns CDR1 SGHRS and CDR2 YFSETQ. The CDR3 runs to 15 residues. CDR3 sequence: CASSVPGQGANEQYF. CDR3 nucleotides: TGCGCCAGCAGCGTCCCTGGACAGGGGGCTAACGAGCAGTACTTC.

The sample holds many counts of this clonotype. J is TRBJ2-1 and V is TRBV20-1, with a possible D match to TRBD2 (6 bases). V was clipped by 1 base and J by 7 bases, with 14 bases between them. CDR1 is DFQATT, CDR2 SNEGSKA, per germline (reference sequence). The length of the CDR3 is 14 residues. The CDR3 loop reads CSARGGRETNEQFF. The CDR3 nucleotides are TGCAGTGCTAGAGGGGGTCGGGAGACAAATGAGCAGTTCTTC.

The sample holds a few counts of this clonotype. V is TRBV7-2 and J is TRBJ1-5; D call uncertain. Germline V gene data show CDR1 as SGHTA and CDR2 as FQGNSA. The V and J ends lost 1 base and 6 bases respectively, with 7 bases between them. The length of the CDR3 is 13 residues. CDR3 bases: TGTGCCAGCAGCTTAGTGGCCACTCAGCCCCAGCATTTT. It specifies CASSLVATQPQHF.

The DNA of the CDR3 is TGTGCCATCAGTGAGCCTAGGAGGGAGCAGTACTTC. Residues: CAISEPRREQYF. The chain couples TRBV10-3 to TRBJ2-7; a possible D gene is TRBD2 (5 bases). The CDR3 loop spans 12 amino acids. The ends were cut back, 2 bases at V and 7 bases at J, with 9 bases in the middle. CDR1 ENHRY and CDR2 SYGVKD come from the germline V gene.

The gene calls are TRBV7-2 and TRBJ2-1; TRBD2 matches 7 bases. The CDR3 spans 17 residues. V lost 2 bases, J lost 0 bases, and 7 bases stayed unmatched. Looked up from germline, CDR1 is SGHTA and CDR2 is FQGNSA. CDR3: CASSLSFGGFSYNEQFF. The CDR3 nucleotides read TGTGCCAGCAGCTTAAGCTTCGGGGGGTTCTCCTACAATGAGCAGTTCTTC. Looking up the rest from reference TRBV7-2 and TRBJ2-1 gives the full variable domain: GAGVSQSPSNKVTEKGKDVELRCDPISGHTALYWYRQSLGQGLEFLIYFQGNSAPDKSGLPSDRFSAERTGGSVSTLTIQRTQQEDSAVYLCASSLSFGGFSYNEQFFGPGTRLTVL.

This clonotype was counted between two and nine times. The genes are TRBV12-3 or TRBV12-4 and TRBJ1-5; D ambiguous. V was clipped by 3 bases and J by 2 bases, with 8 bases between them. The CDR3 extends over 14 amino acids. Here the CDR3 DNA reads TGTGCCAGCAGTTTGCCTCAAGGCAATCAGCCCCAGCATTTT. Translation: CASSLPQGNQPQHF.

The table lists this clonotype with a few counts. The chain has TRBV6-1 and TRBJ2-5, with 8 bases lining up with TRBD2. There are 16 residues in the CDR3. CDR1 and CDR2 from the germline V gene are MNHNS and SASEGT. V gave up 0 bases and J gave up 3 bases; unmatched junction bases: 6. CDR3 sequence (DNA): TGTGCCAGCAGTGAAGCGATCGGTAGCGGGGAAGAGACCCAGTACTTC. Its translation: CASSEAIGSGEETQYF.

In its sample, this clonotype ranks as medium-sized. The V and J genes are TRBV7-2 and TRBJ2-5; 7 bases are shared with TRBD2. This CDR3 is 15 amino acids long. Germline values: CDR1 SGHTA, CDR2 FQGNSA. V lost 5 bases to trimming and J lost 4 bases; unmatched junction nucleotides: 10. As DNA, the CDR3 is TGTGCCAGCAGCCCGGGGGGAGTATCGGGAGAGACCCAGTACTTC. This encodes CASSPGGVSGETQYF.

This clonotype was detected ten times or more. The chain employs TRBV7-2 and TRBJ2-3; 9 positions agree with TRBD2. The ends lost 5 bases at V and 7 bases at J; junction bases unmatched: 10. Germline CDR1 reads SGHTA; CDR2 reads FQGNSA. The CDR3 has 15 amino acids. This CDR3 is CASSDPGLAMNTQYF. Written as DNA, the CDR3 is TGTGCCAGCAGCGATCCGGGACTAGCAATGAATACGCAGTATTTT.

V is TRBV12-3 or TRBV12-4 and J is TRBJ1-4; 7 bases line up with TRBD1. J lost 0 bases, V lost 4 bases, and 11 bases had no gene match. The CDR3 runs 18 residues. In nucleotides, the CDR3 is TGTGCCAGCAGTTCCGCAGGGGGGAGACATCCAACTAATGAAAAACTGTTTTTT. Translated: CASSSAGGRHPTNEKLFF.